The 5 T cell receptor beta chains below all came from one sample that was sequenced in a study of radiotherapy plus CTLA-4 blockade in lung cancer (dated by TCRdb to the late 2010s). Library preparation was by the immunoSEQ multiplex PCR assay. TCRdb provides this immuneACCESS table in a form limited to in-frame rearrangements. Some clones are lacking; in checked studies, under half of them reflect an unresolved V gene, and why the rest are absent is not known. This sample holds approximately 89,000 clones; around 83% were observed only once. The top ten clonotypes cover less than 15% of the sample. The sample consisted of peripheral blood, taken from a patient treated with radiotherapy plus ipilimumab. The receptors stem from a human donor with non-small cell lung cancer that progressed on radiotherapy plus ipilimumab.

CDR3 region: CASSAGTANTEAFF. CDR3 coding DNA: TGTGCCAGCAGCGCCGGGACGGCGAACACTGAAGCTTTCTTT. J is TRBJ1-1 and V is TRBV2; tentative D call: TRBD1 (5 bases). Trimming left V 6 bases short and J 1 base short, with 12 bases between. This CDR3 contains 14 residues. Germline loops: CDR1 SNHLY, CDR2 FYNNEI.

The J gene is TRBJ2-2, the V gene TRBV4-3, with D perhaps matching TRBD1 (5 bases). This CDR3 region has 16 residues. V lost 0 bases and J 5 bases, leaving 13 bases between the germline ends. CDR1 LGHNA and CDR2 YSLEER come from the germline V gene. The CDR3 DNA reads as TGCGCCAGCAGCCAAGATGCCGGACAACCGACCGGGGAGCTGTTTTTT. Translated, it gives CASSQDAGQPTGELFF.

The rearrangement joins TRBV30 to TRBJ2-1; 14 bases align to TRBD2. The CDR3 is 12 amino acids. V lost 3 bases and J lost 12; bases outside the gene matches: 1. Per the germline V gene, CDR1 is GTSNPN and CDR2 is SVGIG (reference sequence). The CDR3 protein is CAWRGLAGGQFF. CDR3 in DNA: TGTGCCTGGAGAGGACTAGCGGGGGGGCAGTTCTTC.

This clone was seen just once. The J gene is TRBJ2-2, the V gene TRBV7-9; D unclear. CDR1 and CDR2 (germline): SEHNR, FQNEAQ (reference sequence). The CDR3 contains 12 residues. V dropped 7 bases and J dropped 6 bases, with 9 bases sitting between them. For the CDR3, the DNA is TGTGCCAGCACCCAAGAGTCCGGGGAGCTGTTTTTT. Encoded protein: CASTQESGELFF.

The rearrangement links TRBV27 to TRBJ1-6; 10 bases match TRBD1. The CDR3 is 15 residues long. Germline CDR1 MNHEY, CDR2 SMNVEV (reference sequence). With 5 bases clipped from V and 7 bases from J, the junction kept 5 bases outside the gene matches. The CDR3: CASSPDRGGNSPLHF. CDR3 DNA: TGTGCCAGCAGTCCGGACAGGGGGGGGAATTCACCCCTCCACTTT.